Here is one T cell receptor beta chain with its context. The CDR3 sequence is 13 residues long. Germline V gives CDR1 SGHNT, CDR2 YENEEA. Between the trimmed V and J ends, which lost 4 bases and 4 bases, there was a span of 8 bases. The use of a sample-barcoded 5' primer and a J-beta primer mix characterized a second PCR of about 7 to 12 cycles. TCRdb reprocessed the 5' RACE reads via MiXCR and lists one record per CDR3 protein. The table has just over 1 million distinct CDR3 sequences, 40% to 45% seen once. The source of the sample is a study of blood T cells in healthy people across ages. Sequencing was carried out using blood. The genes are TRBV11-3 and TRBJ2-1, with D tentatively TRBD2 (5 bases). The sequence came from a woman in her sixties or seventies in good health. The CDR3 is CASSWGEYNEQFF. CDR3 bases: TGTGCCAGCAGCTGGGGAGAGTACAATGAGCAGTTCTTC.